This TCR beta chain was sequenced during a study of blood T cell repertoires in COVID-19. On the study more broadly: Samples came from the United States, Italy and Spain, spanning acute and convalescent COVID-19. PBMCs, B-cell-depleted T cells, or T cells provided the cDNA or gDNA that made up the material.

In the original processing: Reference gene primer amplification yielded estimated nucleated cell counts. TCRdb keeps only in-frame clones here, not all; method: immunoSEQ multiplex PCR. V and J calls and clone size come straight from that table; D and trimming were deduced from the DNA. Counted here are 200,000 to 300,000 clones, roughly four fifths occurring once; the ten biggest clones make up approximately 10%. V was pared by 11 bases and J by 1 base, with 15 bases of the junction left unmatched. CDR1 is MDHEN, CDR2 SYDVKM, per germline. The CDR3 loop spans 16 amino acids. The TCR was taken from a woman aged 80 or over with acute or convalescent COVID-19. This sequence joins TRBV28 and TRBJ1-1, with 8 bases fitting TRBD1. What was sequenced was peripheral blood. The CDR3 region is CAGGTGGVLGNTEAFF. The DNA for the CDR3 is TGTGCCGGGGGAACAGGGGGAGTCCTAGGGAACACTGAAGCTTTCTTT.